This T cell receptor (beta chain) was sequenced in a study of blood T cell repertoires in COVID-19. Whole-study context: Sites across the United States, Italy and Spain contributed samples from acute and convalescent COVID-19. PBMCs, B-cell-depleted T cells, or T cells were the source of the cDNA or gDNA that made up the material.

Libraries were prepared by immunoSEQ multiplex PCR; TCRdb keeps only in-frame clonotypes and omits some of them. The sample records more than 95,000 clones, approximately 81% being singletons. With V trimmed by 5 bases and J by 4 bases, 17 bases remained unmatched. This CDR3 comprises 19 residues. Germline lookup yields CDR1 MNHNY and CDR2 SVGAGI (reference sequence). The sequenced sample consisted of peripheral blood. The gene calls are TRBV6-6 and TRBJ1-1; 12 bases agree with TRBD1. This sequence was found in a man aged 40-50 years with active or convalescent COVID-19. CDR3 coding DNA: TGTGCCAGCAGTCGTACGCTCGGGACAGGGGGCCGCGGGGGCACTGAAGCTTTCTTT. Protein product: CASSRTLGTGGRGGTEAFF.